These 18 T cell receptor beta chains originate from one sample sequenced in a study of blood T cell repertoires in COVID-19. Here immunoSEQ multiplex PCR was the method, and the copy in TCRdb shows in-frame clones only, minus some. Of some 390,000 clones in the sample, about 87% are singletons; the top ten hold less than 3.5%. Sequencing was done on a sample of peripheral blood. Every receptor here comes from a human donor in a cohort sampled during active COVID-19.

The CDR3 region has the DNA TGCGCCAGCAGCCGACGACCGGTCGGGACTAGCGGTAACACCGGGGAGCTGTTTTTT. It yields the protein CASSRRPVGTSGNTGELFF. The rearrangement uses TRBV4-1 and TRBJ2-2, with 11 bases matching TRBD2. The CDR3 spans 19 residues. Germline V gene data show CDR1 as MGHRA and CDR2 as YSYEKL. The J segment lost 2 bases and the V segment lost 4 bases, leaving 12 bases of the junction unmatched.

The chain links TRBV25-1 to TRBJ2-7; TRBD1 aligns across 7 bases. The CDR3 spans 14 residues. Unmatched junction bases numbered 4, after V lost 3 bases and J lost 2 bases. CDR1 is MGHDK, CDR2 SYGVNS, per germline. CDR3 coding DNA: TGTGCCAGCAGTGAGCCTGGGACAGCCTACGAGCAGTACTTC. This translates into CASSEPGTAYEQYF.

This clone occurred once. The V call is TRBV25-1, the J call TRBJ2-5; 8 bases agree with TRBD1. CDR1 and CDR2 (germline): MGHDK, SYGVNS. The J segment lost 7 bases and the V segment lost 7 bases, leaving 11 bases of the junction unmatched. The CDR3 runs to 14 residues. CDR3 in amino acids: CASIGQGKVGTQYF. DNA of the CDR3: TGTGCCAGCATTGGACAGGGAAAGGTTGGGACCCAGTACTTC.

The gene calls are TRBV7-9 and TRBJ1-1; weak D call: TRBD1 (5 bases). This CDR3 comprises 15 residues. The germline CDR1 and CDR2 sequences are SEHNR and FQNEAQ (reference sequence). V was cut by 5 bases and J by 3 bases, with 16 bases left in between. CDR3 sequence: CASSGVRVEDTEAFF. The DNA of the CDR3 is TGTGCCAGCAGCGGGGTCAGGGTCGAGGACACTGAAGCTTTCTTT.

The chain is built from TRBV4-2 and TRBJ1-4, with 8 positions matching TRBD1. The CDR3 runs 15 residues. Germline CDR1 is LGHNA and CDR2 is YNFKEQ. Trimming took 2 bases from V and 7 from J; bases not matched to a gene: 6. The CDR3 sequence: CASSQQQGAVEKLFF. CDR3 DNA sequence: TGTGCCAGCAGCCAACAGCAGGGGGCTGTTGAAAAACTGTTTTTT.

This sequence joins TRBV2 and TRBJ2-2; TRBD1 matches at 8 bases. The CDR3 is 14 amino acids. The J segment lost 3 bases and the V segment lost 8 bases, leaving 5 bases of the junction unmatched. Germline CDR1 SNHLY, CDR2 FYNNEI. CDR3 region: CASRQGADTGELFF. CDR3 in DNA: TGTGCCAGCCGTCAGGGGGCGGACACCGGGGAGCTGTTTTTT.

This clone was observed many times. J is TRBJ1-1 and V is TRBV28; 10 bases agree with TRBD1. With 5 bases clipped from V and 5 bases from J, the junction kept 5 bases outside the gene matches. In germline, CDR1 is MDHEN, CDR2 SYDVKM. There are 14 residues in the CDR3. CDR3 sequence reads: CASSRTGGRTEAFF. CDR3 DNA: TGTGCCAGCAGTCGGACAGGGGGGAGAACTGAAGCTTTCTTT.

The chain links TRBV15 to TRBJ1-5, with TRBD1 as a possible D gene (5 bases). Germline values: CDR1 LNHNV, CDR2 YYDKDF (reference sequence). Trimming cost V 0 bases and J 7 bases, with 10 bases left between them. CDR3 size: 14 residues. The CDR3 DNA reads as TGTGCCACCAGCAGAGATCGGGGGAACCAGCCCCAGCATTTT. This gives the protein CATSRDRGNQPQHF. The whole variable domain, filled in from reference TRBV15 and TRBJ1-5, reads DAMVIQNPRYQVTQFGKPVTLSCSQTLNHNVMYWYQQKSSQAPKLLFHYYDKDFNNEADTPDNFQSRRPNTSFCFLDIRSPGLGDTAMYLCATSRDRGNQPQHFGDGTRLSIL.

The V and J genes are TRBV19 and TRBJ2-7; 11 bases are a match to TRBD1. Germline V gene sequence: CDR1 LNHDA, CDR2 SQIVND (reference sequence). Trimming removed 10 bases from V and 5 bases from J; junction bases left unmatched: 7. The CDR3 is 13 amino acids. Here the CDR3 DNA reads TGTGCCACTAGAGGACAGGGGGCGGACGAGCAGTACTTC. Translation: CATRGQGADEQYF.

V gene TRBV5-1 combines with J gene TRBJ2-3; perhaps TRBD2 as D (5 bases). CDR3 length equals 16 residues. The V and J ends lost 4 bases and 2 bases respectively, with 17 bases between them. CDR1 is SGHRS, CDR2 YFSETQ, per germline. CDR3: CASSLVEGRVTDTQYF. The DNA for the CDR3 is TGCGCCAGCAGCCTGGTTGAGGGTCGGGTCACAGATACGCAGTATTTT.

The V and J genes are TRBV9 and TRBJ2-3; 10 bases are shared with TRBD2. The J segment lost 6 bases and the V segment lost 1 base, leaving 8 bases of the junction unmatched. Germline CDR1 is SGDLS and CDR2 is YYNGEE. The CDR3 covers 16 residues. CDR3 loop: CASSVLAGVGVDTQYF. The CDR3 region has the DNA TGTGCCAGCAGCGTACTAGCGGGAGTTGGGGTGGATACGCAGTATTTT.

CDR3 coding DNA: TGCGCCAGCAGCTTGACCCCGGGGAAAGTTGAAGCTTTCTTT. This gives the protein CASSLTPGKVEAFF. The chain is built from TRBV5-1 and TRBJ1-1; D gene unclear. Germline CDR1 and CDR2: SGHRS and YFSETQ. Trimming removed 1 base at V and 7 bases at J, with 14 bases between. The CDR3 sequence is 14 residues long.

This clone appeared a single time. CDR3 region: CASSSLLISTDTQYF. As DNA, the CDR3 is TGTGCCAGCAGTTCCCTATTGATTAGCACAGATACGCAGTATTTT. The V and J genes are TRBV28 and TRBJ2-3; D ambiguous. The CDR3 contains 15 residues. The ends were cut back, 4 bases at V and 0 bases at J, with 11 bases in the middle. Germline CDR1 is MDHEN and CDR2 is SYDVKM.

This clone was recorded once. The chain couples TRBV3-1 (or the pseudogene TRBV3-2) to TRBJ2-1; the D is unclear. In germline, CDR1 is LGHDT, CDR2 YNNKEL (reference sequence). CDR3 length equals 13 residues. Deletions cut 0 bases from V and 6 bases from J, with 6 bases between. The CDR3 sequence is CASSQDKPNEQFF. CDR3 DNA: TGTGCCAGCAGCCAAGATAAGCCCAATGAGCAGTTCTTC.

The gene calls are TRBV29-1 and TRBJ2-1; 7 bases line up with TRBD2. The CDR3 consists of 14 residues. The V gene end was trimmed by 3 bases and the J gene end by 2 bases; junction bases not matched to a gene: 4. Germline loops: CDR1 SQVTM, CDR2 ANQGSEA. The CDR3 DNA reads TGCAGCGTTGAGGCGGGAGAGGCCTACAATGAGCAGTTCTTC. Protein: CSVEAGEAYNEQFF.

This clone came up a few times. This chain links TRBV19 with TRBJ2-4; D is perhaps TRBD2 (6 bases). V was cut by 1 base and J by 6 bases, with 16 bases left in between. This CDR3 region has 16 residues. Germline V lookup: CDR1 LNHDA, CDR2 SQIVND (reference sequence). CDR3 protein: CASSIGAGTSRNIQYF. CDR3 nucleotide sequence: TGTGCCAGTAGTATAGGAGCGGGTACTTCCAGAAACATTCAGTACTTC.

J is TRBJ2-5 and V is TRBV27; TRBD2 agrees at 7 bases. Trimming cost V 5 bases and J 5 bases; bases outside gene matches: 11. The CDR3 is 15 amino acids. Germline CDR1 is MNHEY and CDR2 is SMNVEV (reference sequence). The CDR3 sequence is CASSLTGGHRETQYF. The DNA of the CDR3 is TGTGCCAGCAGTCTGACGGGAGGCCACCGGGAGACCCAGTACTTC.

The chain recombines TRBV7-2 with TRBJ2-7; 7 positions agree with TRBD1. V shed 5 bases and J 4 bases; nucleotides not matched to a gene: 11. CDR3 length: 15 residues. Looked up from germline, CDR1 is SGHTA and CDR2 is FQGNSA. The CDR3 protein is CASSQTRQGSYEQYF. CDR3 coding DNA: TGTGCCAGCAGCCAGACTCGACAGGGTAGTTACGAGCAGTACTTC.